The present TCR beta chain was sequenced within a study of T-cell reconstitution after alpha-beta-depleted transplantation in children. The authors prepared the TCRbeta library with unique molecular identifiers. TCRdb analysed the PCR reads with MiXCR anew, one entry per CDR3 protein. Seen here are some 520,000 distinct CDR3 sequences, about 31% observed once, and the top ten hold about 2.3%. This clonotype has just one count. The ends lost 3 bases at V and 6 bases at J; junction bases unmatched: 5. Germline loops: CDR1 DFQATT, CDR2 SNEGSKA (reference sequence). CDR3 length: 14 amino acids. The chain is built from TRBV20-1 and TRBJ2-2; TRBD2 agrees at 9 bases. The starting material was PBMCs from the stem cell graft donor, obtained from the stem cell graft. The receptor was isolated from a human donor who donated a stem cell graft to a child with aplastic anemia. CDR3 region: CSASRAGGSGELFF. The CDR3 DNA reads as TGCAGTGCTAGTAGGGCGGGAGGGTCCGGGGAGCTGTTTTTT.